A selection of T cell receptor beta chains follows, all from one sample in a study of cytomegalovirus exposure and HLA in healthy donors. Some clones are missing from TCRdb's copy, which holds only in-frame ones; the method was immunoSEQ multiplex PCR. The sample has 350,000 or so clones; 86% are singletons. The sample was PBMCs. Every receptor here comes from a woman younger than 35 in good health and CMV-seronegative. The CDR3 runs from the conserved cysteine through the conserved F or W. The D gene is left open where the match is weak. Clone sizes are given selectively: once, few, many, or a class where the clone is expanded.

length	V	size	D	J	DNA	CDR3
15	TRBV6-5	-	TRBD1	TRBJ2-7	TGTGCCAGCAGTTACCCGGGACAGGGGGCCCACGAGCAGTACTTC	CASSYPGQGAHEQYF
13	TRBV19	-	-	TRBJ2-7	TGTGCCAGTAGTATAAGCGGGACATACGAGCAGTACTTC	CASSISGTYEQYF
14	TRBV13	-	TRBD1	TRBJ1-5	TGTGCCAGCAGCCTGGGACAGGGTAGTCAGCCCCAGCATTTT	CASSLGQGSQPQHF
15	TRBV5-1	-	TRBD1	TRBJ2-3	TGCGCCAGCAGCTTGGCGGGACAGACCACAGATACGCAGTATTTT	CASSLAGQTTDTQYF
15	TRBV6-5	-	TRBD1	TRBJ2-7	TGTGCCAGCAGCCACCGGGACAGGGGGCTCTACGAGCAGTACTTC	CASSHRDRGLYEQYF
15	TRBV27	-	TRBD2	TRBJ2-1	TGTGCCAGCAGATATACTAGCGGGGTGATAAATGAGCAGTTCTTC	CASRYTSGVINEQFF
16	TRBV15	once	TRBD2	TRBJ2-3	TGTGCCACCAGCAGAGACCAGCGGGAGGGAACAGATACGCAGTATTTT	CATSRDQREGTDTQYF
17	TRBV5-6	-	TRBD2	TRBJ2-5	TGTGCCAGCAGCTTGGGTATCACGGGAGGGCTGTTTGAGACCCAGTACTTC	CASSLGITGGLFETQYF
16	TRBV7-9	-	TRBD2	TRBJ2-7	TGTGCCAGCAGCTTAGTGCCAGGGACTAGCGGATACGAGCAGTACTTC	CASSLVPGTSGYEQYF
16	TRBV2	once	-	TRBJ1-3	TGTGCCAGCAGACCACCGGGGTCCTTAACTGGAAACACCATATATTTT	CASRPPGSLTGNTIYF